This T cell receptor beta chain was recorded in a study of blood T cell repertoires in COVID-19. Study-level background: Samples representing acute and convalescent COVID-19 were sourced from the United States, Italy and Spain.

As processed by the authors: Reference gene primer amplification gave estimated nucleated cell counts. The repertoire was sequenced with immunoSEQ multiplex PCR; TCRdb's copy has only in-frame clones and lacks some. That table gives V, J and clone size, and the DNA gave D and trimming. This sample carries 70,000 to 85,000 clones, 82% of them seen once, and the ten largest clones take about a fifth. The source is a human donor in a cohort sampled during active COVID-19. Material for sequencing was peripheral blood.

DNA of the CDR3: TGCGCCAGCAGCACCGGACAGTCCTACACCGGGGAGCTGTTTTTT. Translation: CASSTGQSYTGELFF. V is TRBV5-1 and J is TRBJ2-2; D is perhaps TRBD1 (6 bases). There are 15 residues in the CDR3. Germline V gene sequence: CDR1 SGHRS, CDR2 YFSETQ. V lost 4 bases and J 3 bases, leaving 13 bases between the germline ends.